This TCR beta chain stems from a study of T cell changes during pregnancy in multiple sclerosis. Here immunoSEQ multiplex PCR was the method, and the copy in TCRdb shows in-frame clones only, minus some. Here the sample spans more than 65,000 clones, 88% being singletons. This specimen consisted of peripheral blood, obtained before pregnancy. The sequence derives from a female donor with multiple sclerosis, enrolled in a pregnancy study.

The CDR3 DNA follows: TGTGCCAGCAGCTTAGGGACAGGGGGCTTTGAAGCTTTCTTT. As protein: CASSLGTGGFEAFF. This chain connects TRBV7-9 to TRBJ1-1, with TRBD1 identical over 11 bases. The CDR3 is 14 amino acids. Germline V CDR1 and CDR2: SEHNR, FQNEAQ (reference sequence). Trimming removed 1 base from V and 7 bases from J; junction bases left unmatched: 2.